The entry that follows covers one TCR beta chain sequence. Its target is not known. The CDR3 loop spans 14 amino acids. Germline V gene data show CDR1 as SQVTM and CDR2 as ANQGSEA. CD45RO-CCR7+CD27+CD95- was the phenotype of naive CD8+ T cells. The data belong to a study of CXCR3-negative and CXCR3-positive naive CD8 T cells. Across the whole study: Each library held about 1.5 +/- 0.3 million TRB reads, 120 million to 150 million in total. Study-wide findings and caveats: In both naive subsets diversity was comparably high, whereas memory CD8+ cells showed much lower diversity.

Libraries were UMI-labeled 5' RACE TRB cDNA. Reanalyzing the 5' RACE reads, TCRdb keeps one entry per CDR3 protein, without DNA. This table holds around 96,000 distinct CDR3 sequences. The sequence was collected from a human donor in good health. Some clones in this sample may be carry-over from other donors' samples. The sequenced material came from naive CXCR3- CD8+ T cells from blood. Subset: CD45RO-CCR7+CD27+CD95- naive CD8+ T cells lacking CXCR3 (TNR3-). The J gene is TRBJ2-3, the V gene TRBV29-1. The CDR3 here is CSVYLVEGTDTQYF.